This T cell receptor (beta chain) was captured in a study of CD4 T cell repertoires in COVID-19. Study-wide background: Other coronavirus spike proteins restimulated relabeled CFSE-low cells expanded with IL-2 for around ten days. Study-level results: Between about 7 and 28% of SARS-CoV-2 clonotypes also appeared in SARS-CoV and/or HKU1 spike cultures. Sharing of several most expanded SARS-CoV-2-reactive clonotypes across memory subsets suggested intraclonal diversification.

These memory T cells were uncultured and sequenced directly after ex vivo isolation. CDR1 is MNHEY and CDR2 is SVGAGI in the germline V gene. Trimming took 0 bases from V and 7 from J; bases not matched to a gene: 6. CDR3 size: 16 residues. Using immunoSEQ multiplex PCR, the repertoire was profiled, and TCRdb retains in-frame clones only, with some absent. The sample shows some 24,000 clones, 93% of them seen only once. For this clone: Its antigen is not identified.

V and J are TRBV6-5 and TRBJ1-6; 7 bases map to TRBD1. The receptor comes from a human donor who had COVID-19. Sequenced material: circulating follicular helper CD4+ T cells (cTfh) from blood, taken before the COVID-19 pandemic. As DNA, the CDR3 is TGTGCCAGCAGTTACTCGACAGGGTTCTGGAATTCACCCCTCCACTTT. It specifies CASSYSTGFWNSPLHF.